A selection of T cell receptor beta chains follows, all from one sample in a study of shared clonotypes between healthy human individuals. Using immunoSEQ multiplex PCR, the repertoire was profiled, and TCRdb retains in-frame clones only, with some absent. The data contain under 2.5 million clones, roughly 90% of them singletons. Sequencing was done on a sample of naive CD4+ T cells from PBMCs. All receptors derive from a man between 18 and 29 years old in good health. Some clones in this sample may be carry-over from other donors' samples. The CDR3 runs from the conserved cysteine through the conserved F or W. D genes are given only for firm matches. For some rows the clone size is stated as once, few or many, or as a class when expanded; others skip it.

J | V | size | D | CDR3 | DNA
TRBJ1-4 | TRBV18 | - | - | CASSPELTTNEKLFF | TGTGCCAGCTCACCGGAACTGACAACTAATGAAAAACTGTTTTTT
TRBJ2-2 | TRBV7-9 | - | TRBD2 | CASSFGLAGGIGELFF | TGTGCCAGCAGCTTCGGGCTAGCGGGAGGGATCGGGGAGCTGTTTTTT
TRBJ1-1 | TRBV6-1 | - | - | CASSDPGRTEAFF | TGTGCCAGCAGTGATCCTGGGCGAACTGAAGCTTTCTTT
TRBJ2-1 | TRBV30 | - | - | CAWTVGSPRSYNEQFF | TGTGCCTGGACAGTCGGGAGCCCCCGTTCCTACAATGAGCAGTTCTTC
TRBJ2-2 | TRBV10-1 | - | TRBD1 | CASTGTGESGELFF | TGCGCCAGCACCGGGACAGGGGAGTCCGGGGAGCTGTTTTTT
TRBJ2-1 | TRBV5-1 | - | TRBD2 | CASSSEPGTSGYNEQFF | TGCGCCAGCAGCTCGGAACCCGGGACTAGCGGCTACAATGAGCAGTTCTTC
TRBJ2-7 | TRBV28 | once | TRBD1 | CASSHRGDEQYF | TGTGCCAGCAGCCACAGGGGGGACGAGCAGTACTTC
TRBJ2-2 | TRBV6-6 | - | - | CASRLDNRELFF | TGTGCCAGCAGGCTAGACAACAGGGAGCTGTTTTTT
TRBJ1-1 | TRBV7-3 | - | - | CASRSTANTEAFF | TGTGCCAGCAGATCGACAGCGAACACTGAAGCTTTCTTT
TRBJ2-6 | TRBV5-1 | - | TRBD1 | CASGQGNPGANVLTF | TGCGCCAGCGGACAGGGAAACCCTGGGGCCAACGTCCTGACTTTC
TRBJ2-3 | TRBV28 | - | - | CAIGESSTDTQYF | TGTGCCATTGGAGAATCTAGCACAGATACGCAGTATTTT
TRBJ2-1 | TRBV7-2 | - | TRBD2 | CASSLTGGLGNEQFF | TGTGCCAGCAGCTTAACGGGAGGATTGGGGAATGAGCAGTTCTTC
TRBJ1-2 | TRBV28 | - | TRBD1 | CATPGQGAHGYTF | TGTGCCACCCCCGGACAGGGGGCGCATGGCTACACCTTC
TRBJ2-7 | TRBV4-3 | - | - | CASSQGGGGPYEQYF | TGCGCCAGCAGCCAAGGGGGAGGGGGGCCCTACGAGCAGTACTTC
TRBJ2-7 | TRBV7-2 | - | - | CASSREVAIAYEQYF | TGTGCCAGCAGCAGAGAGGTGGCGATTGCCTACGAGCAGTACTTC
TRBJ2-7 | TRBV28 | - | - | CASSPSSTAAYEQYF | TGTGCCAGCAGCCCCAGCTCGACAGCAGCCTACGAGCAGTACTTC
TRBJ2-7 | TRBV7-9 | - | TRBD2 | CASRTSGGEQYF | TGTGCCAGCAGGACTAGCGGGGGCGAGCAGTACTTC
TRBJ1-4 | TRBV29-1 | - | - | CSAGLVVGELFF | TGCAGCGCCGGGTTGGTTGTGGGGGAACTGTTTTTT
TRBJ2-1 | TRBV6-5 | - | TRBD1 | CASSSTGDEQFF | TGTGCCAGCAGTTCGACAGGGGATGAGCAGTTCTTC
TRBJ2-7 | TRBV28 | - | TRBD1 | CASSLWGQGAYEQYF | TGTGCCAGCAGTTTATGGGGACAGGGGGCTTACGAGCAGTACTTC
TRBJ1-1 | TRBV4-1 | - | TRBD1 | CASSPVGQGLSTEAFF | TGCGCCAGCAGCCCAGTCGGACAGGGTTTGAGCACTGAAGCTTTCTTT
TRBJ2-3 | TRBV5-6 | once | - | CASSFRGLITDTQYF | TGTGCCAGCAGCTTCAGGGGTCTTATCACAGATACGCAGTATTTT
TRBJ1-5 | TRBV28 | - | TRBD1 | CASSPRTGEEQPQHF | TGTGCCAGCAGTCCCCGGACAGGGGAGGAACAGCCCCAGCATTTT
TRBJ2-7 | TRBV28 | few | - | CASSSPLYEQYF | TGTGCCAGCAGTTCCCCTCTTTACGAGCAGTACTTC
TRBJ1-2 | TRBV7-2 | few | TRBD1 | CASSTRTGGDGYTF | TGTGCCAGCAGCACGAGGACAGGGGGCGATGGCTACACCTTC
TRBJ1-1 | TRBV6-5 | - | - | CASSYAGTMNTEAFF | TGTGCCAGCAGTTACGCCGGGACAATGAACACTGAAGCTTTCTTT